Sequencing of this T cell receptor beta chain was carried out in a study of T-cell reconstitution after alpha-beta-depleted transplantation in children. The CDR3 consists of 15 residues. The V end lost 6 bases, the J end lost 0 bases, and 12 bases lay between the germline ends. Study-level findings and limits: It was newly produced T cells that mostly accounted for T-cell counts and diversity one year after transplant.

As to this clonotype: The antigen is undetermined.

This sample's TCRbeta library carried unique molecular identifier barcodes. MiXCR, applied by TCRdb to the PCR reads, yields one record per CDR3 protein. The sample consists of approximately 190,000 distinct CDR3 sequences, around 8.4% of them appearing once. The sample in question was PBMCs, mostly from graft donor cells, obtained 360 days after TCRalphabeta/CD19-depleted stem cell transplant. This chain links TRBV12-3 or TRBV12-4 with TRBJ2-1, with unresolved D. The clonotype comes from a male patient between 2 and 10 years old who had a stem cell transplant for acute myeloid leukemia, so the T cells may come from the graft donor. CDR3 DNA: TGTGCCAGCAGCCACGACTTGAGCTCCTACAATGAGCAGTTCTTC. Translating gives CASSHDLSSYNEQFF.